This TCR beta chain was identified during a study of blood T cell repertoires in COVID-19 (dated by TCRdb to 2020 to 2022). Some background on the complete study: The collaborator samples originated in the United States, Italy and Spain and spanned the acute and convalescent phases of COVID-19. The material from the prospective study consisted of cDNA or gDNA derived from T cells, B-cell-depleted T cells, or PBMCs. Subjects who had been exposed to COVID-19, were actively infected with it, or had recovered from it provided the deeply sampled blood TCRbeta repertoires that made up the dataset. The repertoires were released in a freely available public database meant as a resource for research on the immune response to SARS-CoV-2. Samples came from the ongoing ImmuneRACE study (first 160 participants) plus 1,254 subjects from 6 global collaborators. A de-identified subject ID, COVID-19 status, age in years and sex were almost always included in the sample metadata. Where HLA class I and class II types were available, the types were taken from metadata supplied by the sample provider, not from assay-based typing.

The CDR3 runs 14 residues from the cysteine to the phenylalanine. The entry retains the CDR3 DNA only, 42 bases that are in frame from base 1. V sheds 4 bases and J sheds 3 bases, leaving 12 bases between their ends. Via the germline V gene, CDR1 is LGHNA and CDR2 YSLEER. TCRbeta CDR3 regions were amplified from genomic DNA by means of the immunoSEQ Assay, a bias-controlled multiplex PCR. From the authors' description of their analysis: The number of nucleated cells in each sample was estimated from the amplification of reference gene primers within the assay. To quantify the absolute abundance of each unique TCRbeta CDR3 rearrangement, sequence reads were collapsed and filtered. Productive Simpson clonality was computed per sample as the square root of Simpson's diversity index over productive rearrangements. TCRdb stores this immuneACCESS table with in-frame sequences only. Part of the clones is absent; in the studies checked, under half of the shortfall reflects unresolved V genes, and no reason is known for the rest. V and J calls and clone size are those listed in that table; D and trimming were worked out from the DNA. The table for this sample lists 85,000 to 110,000 clones; about 80% of them were counted only once. The ten biggest clones cover around 11% of the sample.

The research as a whole found: Clinical and demographic metadata were provided uncurated, with the amount varying by source and participant.

This clone was counted once. The antigen this receptor binds is unknown. Qualities for individual bases were not recorded, and no much larger clone is one base off. Collaborating institutions collected whole blood in K2EDTA tubes following their own protocols. Collaborator samples were shipped for TCRbeta analysis as frozen whole blood, isolated PBMCs, or DNA extracted from either sample type. The source is a human donor in a cohort sampled during active COVID-19. The source material was peripheral blood. The chain is made from TRBV4-3 and TRBJ1-1, with the D gene not confidently named. The nucleotide sequence is given as TGCGCCAGCAGCCCGAGGGTAGCGGACACTGAAGCTTTCTTT. Its protein reads: CASSPRVADTEAFF.